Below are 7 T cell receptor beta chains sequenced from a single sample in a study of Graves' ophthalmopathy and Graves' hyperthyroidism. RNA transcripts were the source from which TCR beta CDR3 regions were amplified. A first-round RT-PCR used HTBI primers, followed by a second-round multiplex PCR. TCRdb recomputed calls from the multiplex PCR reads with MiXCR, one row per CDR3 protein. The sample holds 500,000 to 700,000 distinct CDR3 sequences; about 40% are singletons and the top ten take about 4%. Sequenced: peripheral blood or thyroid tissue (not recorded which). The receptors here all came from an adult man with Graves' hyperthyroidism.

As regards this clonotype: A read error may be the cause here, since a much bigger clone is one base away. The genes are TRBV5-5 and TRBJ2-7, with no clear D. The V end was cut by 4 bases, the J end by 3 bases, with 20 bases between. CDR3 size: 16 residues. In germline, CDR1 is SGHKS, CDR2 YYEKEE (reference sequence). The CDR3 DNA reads TGTGCCAGCAGCGGGGTTGCAGTTCAGGCCTACTACGAGCAGTACTTC. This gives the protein CASSGVAVQAYYEQYF.

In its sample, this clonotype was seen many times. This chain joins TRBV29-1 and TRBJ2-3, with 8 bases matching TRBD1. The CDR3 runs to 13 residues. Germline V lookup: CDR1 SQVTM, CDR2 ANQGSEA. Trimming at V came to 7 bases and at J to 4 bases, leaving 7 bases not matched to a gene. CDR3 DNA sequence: TGCAGCGCCGGACAGGGAGTATCAGATACGCAGTATTTT. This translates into CSAGQGVSDTQYF.

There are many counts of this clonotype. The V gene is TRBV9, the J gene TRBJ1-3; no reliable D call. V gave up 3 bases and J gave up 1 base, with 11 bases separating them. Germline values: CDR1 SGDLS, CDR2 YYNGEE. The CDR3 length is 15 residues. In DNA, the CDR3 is TGTGCCAGCAGCGACGGTTCCTCATCTGGAAACACCATATATTTT. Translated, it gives CASSDGSSSGNTIYF.

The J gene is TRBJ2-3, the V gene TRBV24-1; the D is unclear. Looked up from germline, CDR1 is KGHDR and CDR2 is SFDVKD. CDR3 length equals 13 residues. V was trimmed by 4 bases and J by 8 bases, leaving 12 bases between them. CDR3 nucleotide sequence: TGTGCCACCAGTGAAGAATTGCGAGGTACGCAGTATTTT. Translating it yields CATSEELRGTQYF.

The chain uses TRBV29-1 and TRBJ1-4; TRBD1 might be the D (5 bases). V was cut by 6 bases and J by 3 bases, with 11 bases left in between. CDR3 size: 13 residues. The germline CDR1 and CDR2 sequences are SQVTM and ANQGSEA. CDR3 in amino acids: CSVGVGANEKLFF. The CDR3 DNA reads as TGCAGCGTGGGGGTGGGGGCTAATGAAAAACTGTTTTTT.

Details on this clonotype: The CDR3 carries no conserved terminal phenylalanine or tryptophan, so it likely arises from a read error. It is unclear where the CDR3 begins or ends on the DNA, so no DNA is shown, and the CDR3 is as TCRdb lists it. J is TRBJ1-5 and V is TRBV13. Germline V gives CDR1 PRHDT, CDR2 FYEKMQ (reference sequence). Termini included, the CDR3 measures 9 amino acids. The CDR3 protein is CASSSGLAG.

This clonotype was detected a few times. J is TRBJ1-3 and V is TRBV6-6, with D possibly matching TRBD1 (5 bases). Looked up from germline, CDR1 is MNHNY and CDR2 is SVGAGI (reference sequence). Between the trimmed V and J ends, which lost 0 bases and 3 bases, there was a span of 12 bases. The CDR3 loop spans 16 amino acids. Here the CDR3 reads CASSYSGSGIGNTIYF. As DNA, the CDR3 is TGTGCCAGCAGTTACTCGGGATCAGGGATTGGAAACACCATATATTTT.